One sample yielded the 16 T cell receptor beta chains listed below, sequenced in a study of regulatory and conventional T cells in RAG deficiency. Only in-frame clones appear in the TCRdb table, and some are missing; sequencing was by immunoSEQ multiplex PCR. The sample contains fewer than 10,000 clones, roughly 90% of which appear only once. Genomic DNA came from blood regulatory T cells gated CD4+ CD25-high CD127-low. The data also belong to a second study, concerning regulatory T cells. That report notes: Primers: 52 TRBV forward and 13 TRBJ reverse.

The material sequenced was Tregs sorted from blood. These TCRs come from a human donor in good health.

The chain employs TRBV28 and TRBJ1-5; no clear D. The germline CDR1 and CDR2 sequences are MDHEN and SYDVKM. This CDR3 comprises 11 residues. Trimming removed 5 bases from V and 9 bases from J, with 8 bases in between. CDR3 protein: CASSPPGPQHF. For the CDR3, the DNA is TGTGCCAGCAGTCCCCCCGGGCCCCAGCATTTT.

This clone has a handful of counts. In DNA, the CDR3 is TGTGCCACCCAGGGAGAGGGCAATTCACCCCTCCACTTT. Amino acid sequence: CATQGEGNSPLHF. This sequence joins TRBV10-3 and TRBJ1-6; perhaps TRBD1 as D (5 bases). Trimming shortened V by 10 bases and J by 7 bases, and 14 bases separated the two germline ends. The CDR3 spans 13 residues. Germline CDR1 is ENHRY and CDR2 is SYGVKD.

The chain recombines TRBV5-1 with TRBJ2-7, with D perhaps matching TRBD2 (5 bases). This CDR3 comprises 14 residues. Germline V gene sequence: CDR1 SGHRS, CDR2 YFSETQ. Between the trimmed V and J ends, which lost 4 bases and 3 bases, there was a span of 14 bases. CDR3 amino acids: CASSPGVDLYEQYF. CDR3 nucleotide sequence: TGCGCCAGCAGCCCCGGGGTGGATCTCTACGAGCAGTACTTC.

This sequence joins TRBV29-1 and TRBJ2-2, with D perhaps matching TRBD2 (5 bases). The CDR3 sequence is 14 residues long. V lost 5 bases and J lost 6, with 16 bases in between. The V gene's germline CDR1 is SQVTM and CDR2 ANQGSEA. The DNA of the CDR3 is TGCAGCGTTTTAGGGCTAGCCCCCCCCGGGGAGCTGTTTTTT. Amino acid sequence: CSVLGLAPPGELFF.

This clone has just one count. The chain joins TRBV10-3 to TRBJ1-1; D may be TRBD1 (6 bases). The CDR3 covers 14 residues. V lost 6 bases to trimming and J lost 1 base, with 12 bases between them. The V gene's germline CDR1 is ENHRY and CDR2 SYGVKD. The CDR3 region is CAISWDTGNTEAFF. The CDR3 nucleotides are TGTGCCATCAGCTGGGACACGGGGAACACTGAAGCTTTCTTT.

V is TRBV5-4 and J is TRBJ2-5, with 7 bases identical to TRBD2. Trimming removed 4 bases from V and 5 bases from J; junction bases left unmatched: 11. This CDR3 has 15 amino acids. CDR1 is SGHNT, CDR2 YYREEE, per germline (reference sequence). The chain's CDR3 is CASSQEWEGPETQYF. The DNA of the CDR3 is TGTGCCAGCAGCCAGGAGTGGGAGGGCCCGGAGACCCAGTACTTC.

The CDR3 coding sequence is TGCAGCGTTTCAGTCGGGGTTCAAGAGACCCAGTACTTC. It translates to CSVSVGVQETQYF. This rearrangement joins TRBV29-1 to TRBJ2-5; possible D gene TRBD2, 5 bases. Germline V gene data show CDR1 as SQVTM and CDR2 as ANQGSEA. The CDR3 sequence is 13 residues long. Trimming shortened V by 5 bases and J by 2 bases, and 12 bases separated the two germline ends.

In DNA, the CDR3 is TGTGCCAGCACGGGCGGGATAAACACCGGGGAGCTGTTTTTT. Protein: CASTGGINTGELFF. The chain uses TRBV28 and TRBJ2-2, with a tentative D call TRBD2 (6 bases). CDR3 size: 14 residues. Germline CDR1 is MDHEN and CDR2 is SYDVKM. With 7 bases removed from V and 2 bases from J, the gap between germline ends came to 11 bases.

The CDR3: CASSPGQGEQPQHF. The CDR3 DNA follows: TGTGCCAGCTCACCGGGACAGGGTGAACAGCCCCAGCATTTT. This sequence joins TRBV18 and TRBJ1-5; the match to TRBD1 covers 9 bases. The CDR3 is 14 residues long. Germline CDR1 KGHSH, CDR2 LQKENI. The J segment lost 7 bases and the V segment lost 3 bases, leaving 4 bases of the junction unmatched.

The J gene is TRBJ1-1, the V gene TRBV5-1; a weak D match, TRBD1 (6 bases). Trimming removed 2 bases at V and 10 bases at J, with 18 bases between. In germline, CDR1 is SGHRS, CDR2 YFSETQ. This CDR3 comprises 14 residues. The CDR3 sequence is CASSFPDSGVSAFF. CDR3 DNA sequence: TGCGCCAGCAGCTTTCCGGACAGTGGAGTATCAGCTTTCTTT.

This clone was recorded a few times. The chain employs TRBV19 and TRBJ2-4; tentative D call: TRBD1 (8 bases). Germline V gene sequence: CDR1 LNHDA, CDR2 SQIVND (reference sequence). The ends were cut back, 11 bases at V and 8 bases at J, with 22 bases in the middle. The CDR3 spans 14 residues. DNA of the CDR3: TGTGCCTCATCCCCAGGGGGCCGGGGGGACATTCAGTACTTC. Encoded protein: CASSPGGRGDIQYF.

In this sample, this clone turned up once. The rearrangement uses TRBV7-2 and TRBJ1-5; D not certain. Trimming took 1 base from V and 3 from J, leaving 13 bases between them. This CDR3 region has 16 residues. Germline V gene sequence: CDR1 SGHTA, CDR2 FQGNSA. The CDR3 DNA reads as TGTGCCAGCAGCTTAGGGTCGCGGACCTCCAATCAGCCCCAGCATTTT. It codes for CASSLGSRTSNQPQHF.

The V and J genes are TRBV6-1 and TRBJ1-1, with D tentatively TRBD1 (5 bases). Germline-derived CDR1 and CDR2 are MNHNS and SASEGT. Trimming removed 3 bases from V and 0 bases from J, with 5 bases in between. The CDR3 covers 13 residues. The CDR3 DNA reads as TGTGCCAGCAGTGAGGGGGTGAACACTGAAGCTTTCTTT. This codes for CASSEGVNTEAFF.

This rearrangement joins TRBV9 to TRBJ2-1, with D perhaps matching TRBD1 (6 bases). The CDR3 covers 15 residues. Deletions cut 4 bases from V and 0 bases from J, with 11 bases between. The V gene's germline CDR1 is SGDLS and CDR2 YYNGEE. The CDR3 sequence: CASSLGQLSYNEQFF. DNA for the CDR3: TGTGCCAGCAGCCTAGGACAGCTCTCCTACAATGAGCAGTTCTTC. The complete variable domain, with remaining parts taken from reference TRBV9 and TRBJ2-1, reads DSGVTQTPKHLITATGQRVTLRCSPRSGDLSVYWYQQSLDQGLQFLIQYYNGEERAKGNILERFSAQQFPDLHSELNLSSLELGDSALYFCASSLGQLSYNEQFFGPGTRLTVL.

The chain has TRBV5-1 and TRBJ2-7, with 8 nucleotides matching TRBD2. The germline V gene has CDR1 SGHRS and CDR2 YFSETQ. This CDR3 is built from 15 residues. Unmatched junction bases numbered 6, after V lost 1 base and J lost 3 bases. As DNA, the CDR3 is TGCGCCAGCAGCTTGCCCCTAGCGGGCAGCTACGAGCAGTACTTC. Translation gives CASSLPLAGSYEQYF.

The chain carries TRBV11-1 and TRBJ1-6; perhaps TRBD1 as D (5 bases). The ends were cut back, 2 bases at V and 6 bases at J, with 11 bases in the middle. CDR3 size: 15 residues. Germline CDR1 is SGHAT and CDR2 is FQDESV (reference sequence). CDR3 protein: CASSLRRGSNSPLHF. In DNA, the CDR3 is TGTGCCAGCAGCTTACGAAGGGGTTCTAATTCACCCCTCCACTTT.